The 20 T cell receptor beta chains below were found in one sample sequenced in a study of identical twins' blood T cells. A single record per CDR3 protein comes from TCRdb applying MiXCR to the 5' RACE reads. The sample lists roughly 380,000 distinct CDR3 sequences; approximately 30% were seen once. Sequenced material: PBMCs. These receptors were obtained from a woman aged 18 to 55 in good health.

The chain couples TRBV12-3 or TRBV12-4 to TRBJ1-1; 7 positions match TRBD1. The junction had 2 bases not matched to a gene; V was cut back by 3 bases and J by 7 bases. The CDR3 is made up of 12 amino acids. CDR3 nucleotides: TGTGCCAGCAGTTTCAGGGGGGATGAAGCTTTCTTT. It translates to CASSFRGDEAFF.

About this clonotype: An end of the junction does not agree with germline; a read error may underlie this. The chain recombines TRBV20-1 with TRBJ2-3; TRBD2 matches at 9 bases. This CDR3 comprises 14 residues. Per the germline V gene, CDR1 is DFQATT and CDR2 is SNEGSKA (reference sequence). The chain's CDR3 is CSAGETSGLDTQYF. CDR3 DNA sequence: TGCAGTGCTGGAGAGACTAGCGGACTAGATACGCAGTATTTT.

Ten or more counts support this clonotype. V is TRBV10-3 and J is TRBJ2-7; TRBD2 matches 9 bases. The CDR3 is made up of 15 amino acids. The germline CDR1 and CDR2 sequences are ENHRY and SYGVKD. Trimming cost V 3 bases and J 4 bases; bases outside gene matches: 7. The DNA for the CDR3 is TGTGCCATCAGTGACGTAGCGGGAGTAAATTACGAGCAGTACTTC. Protein product: CAISDVAGVNYEQYF.

Comment on this clonotype: The conserved final phenylalanine or tryptophan is absent from the CDR3, which likely points to a read error. The chain couples TRBV5-1 to TRBJ1-1; D is unresolved. V shed 3 bases and J shed 10 bases, with 13 bases lying between them. Germline values: CDR1 SGHRS, CDR2 YFSETQ. This CDR3 has 12 amino acids. The CDR3 is CASSSAPGAAFS. The CDR3 coding sequence is TGCGCCAGCAGCTCGGCGCCAGGCGCAGCTTTCTCT.

Worth noting for this clonotype: Relative to the germline gene, one junction end is altered; a read error may explain this. The CDR3 region has the DNA TGTGCCAGCAGCTTGGATTTGAACTTCCCCTACGAGCGGTACTTC. Its translation is CASSLDLNFPYERYF. This sequence joins TRBV5-4 and TRBJ2-7; D unresolved. The V gene's germline CDR1 is SGHNT and CDR2 YYREEE (reference sequence). The CDR3 length is 15 residues.

This rearrangement joins TRBV12-5 to TRBJ2-3; D not certain. The CDR3 runs to 15 residues. Germline V CDR1 and CDR2: LGHNT, FRNRAP. V lost 6 bases and J 0 bases, leaving 13 bases between the germline ends. CDR3 nucleotide sequence: TGTGCTAGTGGACTCGATGCTGCTAGCACAGATACGCAGTATTTT. Translating gives CASGLDAASTDTQYF.

V usage is TRBV19 and J usage is TRBJ1-2, with 9 positions matching TRBD1. Germline V gene data show CDR1 as LNHDA and CDR2 as SQIVND (reference sequence). This CDR3 is built from 15 residues. J was trimmed by 2 bases and V by 9 bases; bases with no gene match: 10. CDR3 sequence: CASANYRGPNYGYTF. CDR3 nucleotide sequence: TGTGCCAGCGCTAATTACAGGGGGCCCAACTATGGCTACACCTTC.

The CDR3 region has the DNA TGCAGTGCTGGACAGGGAGGGGCAAGTGCAGATACGCAGTATTTT. Amino acids: CSAGQGGASADTQYF. The chain couples TRBV20-1 to TRBJ2-3; weak D call: TRBD1 (8 bases). This CDR3 is built from 15 residues. The germline V gene encodes CDR1 DFQATT and CDR2 SNEGSKA (reference sequence). The V gene lost 5 bases and the J gene lost 4 bases, with 19 bases spanning the gap.

This sequence joins TRBV5-1 and TRBJ1-6, with 7 bases matching TRBD1. CDR1 SGHRS and CDR2 YFSETQ come from the germline V gene. The CDR3 is 16 residues long. The trim removed 2 bases at V and 10 bases at J, leaving 12 bases unmatched. The CDR3 DNA reads as TGCGCCAGCAGCTTAAGGACAGGACAGAGGGACTCACCCCTCCACTTT. Protein: CASSLRTGQRDSPLHF. The complete variable domain, with remaining parts taken from reference TRBV5-1 and TRBJ1-6, reads KAGVTQTPRYLIKTRGQQVTLSCSPISGHRSVSWYQQTPGQGLQFLFEYFSETQRNKGNFPGRFSGRQFSNSRSEMNVSTLELGDSALYLCASSLRTGQRDSPLHFGNGTRLTVT.

This clonotype has more than one count but fewer than ten. At one end the junction does not follow the germline gene, possibly because of a read error. The CDR3, as DNA: TGTGCCGGCAGATCCCTGGGCCTCTATGGCTACACCTTC. It specifies CAGRSLGLYGYTF. The chain combines TRBV2 with TRBJ1-2; D gene ambiguous. This CDR3 contains 13 residues. From germline, CDR1 is SNHLY and CDR2 FYNNEI.

The chain combines TRBV2 with TRBJ2-5; tentative D call: TRBD2 (6 bases). The length of the CDR3 is 11 residues. Germline V lookup: CDR1 SNHLY, CDR2 FYNNEI. Trimming pared 11 bases from V and 2 bases from J, leaving 9 bases between. The CDR3 nucleotides read TGTGCCGGGACTGTACAAGAGACCCAGTACTTC. It codes for CAGTVQETQYF.

This sequence joins TRBV13 and TRBJ2-7; D remains ambiguous. The CDR3 runs to 13 residues. V was shortened by 3 bases and J by 4 bases, with 10 bases between the two germline ends. Looked up from germline, CDR1 is PRHDT and CDR2 is FYEKMQ (reference sequence). CDR3 in amino acids: CASSLGRLYEQYF. Written as DNA, the CDR3 is TGTGCCAGCAGCTTGGGCAGGCTTTACGAGCAGTACTTC.

The chain recombines TRBV20-1 with TRBJ1-6; D gene uncertain. There are 12 residues in the CDR3. V was clipped by 1 base and J by 6 bases, with 4 bases between them. Per germline, CDR1 DFQATT and CDR2 SNEGSKA (reference sequence). The CDR3 DNA is TGCAGTGCTAGAGGAGCTAATTCACCCCTCCACTTT. Residues: CSARGANSPLHF.

The chain carries TRBV7-9 and TRBJ2-1, with 12 bases fitting TRBD2. The germline gives CDR1 SEHNR, CDR2 FQNEAQ (reference sequence). The J segment lost 8 bases and the V segment lost 0 bases, leaving 5 bases of the junction unmatched. This CDR3 has 16 residues. CDR3 DNA: TGTGCCAGCAGCTTAGCCGGGACTAGCGGGTGGGATGAGCAGTTCTTC. Translating gives CASSLAGTSGWDEQFF.

The chain uses TRBV15 and TRBJ2-3; D unclear. V was pared by 0 bases and J by 4 bases, with 8 bases between. Germline V gene lookup returns CDR1 LNHNV and CDR2 YYDKDF (reference sequence). CDR3 length equals 14 residues. Written as DNA, the CDR3 is TGTGCCACCAGCAGAGACCTACACGCAGATACGCAGTATTTT. Its translation is CATSRDLHADTQYF. The full variable domain, with the rest looked up from reference TRBV15 and TRBJ2-3, is DAMVIQNPRYQVTQFGKPVTLSCSQTLNHNVMYWYQQKSSQAPKLLFHYYDKDFNNEADTPDNFQSRRPNTSFCFLDIRSPGLGDTAMYLCATSRDLHADTQYFGPGTRLTVL.

The genes are TRBV20-1 and TRBJ1-6; D call uncertain. CDR1 DFQATT and CDR2 SNEGSKA come from the germline V gene (reference sequence). This CDR3 spans 12 amino acids. Trimming pared 5 bases from V and 6 bases from J, leaving 8 bases between. The CDR3 here is CSARTGNSPLHF. CDR3 sequence (DNA): TGCAGTGCTCGGACCGGTAATTCACCCCTCCACTTT.

Details on this clonotype: With a much larger clone just one base away, this may be a read error. This chain joins TRBV11-2 and TRBJ1-1; 9 nucleotides align to TRBD1. Germline V gives CDR1 SGHAT, CDR2 FQNNGV. The CDR3 spans 13 residues. Trimming took 8 bases from V and 8 from J; bases not matched to a gene: 9. For the CDR3, the DNA is TGTGCCAGCGGCCCGGGACAGGGACAGGAAGCTTTCTTT. This gives the protein CASGPGQGQEAFF.

The chain employs TRBV5-1 and TRBJ2-3, with D hard to call. Germline V gives CDR1 SGHRS, CDR2 YFSETQ. This CDR3 region has 17 residues. The V gene lost 4 bases and the J gene lost 1 base, with 19 bases spanning the gap. The CDR3 spells CASSHSGGQEGTDTQYF. The CDR3 coding sequence is TGCGCCAGCAGCCACTCAGGTGGGCAGGAAGGCACAGATACGCAGTATTTT.

This clonotype was seen many times. The chain carries TRBV29-1 and TRBJ1-1; D is possibly TRBD1 (6 bases). This CDR3 region has 14 residues. Germline CDR1 is SQVTM and CDR2 is ANQGSEA. Trimming took off 7 bases at V and 1 base at J, with 16 bases between the two ends. CDR3 loop: CSARRGFPNTEAFF. The CDR3 region has the DNA TGCAGCGCCCGCAGGGGTTTTCCGAACACTGAAGCTTTCTTT. The full variable domain, with the rest looked up from reference TRBV29-1 and TRBJ1-1, is SAVISQKPSRDICQRGTSLTIQCQVDSQVTMMFWYRQQPGQSLTLIATANQGSEATYESGFVIDKFPISRPNLTFSTLTVSNMSPEDSSIYLCSARRGFPNTEAFFGQGTRLTVV.

This clonotype showed up just a few times. CDR3 DNA sequence: TGTGCCAGTAGTCCCCCGGACACCACCTACGAGCAGTACTTC. Translating it yields CASSPPDTTYEQYF. This chain connects TRBV19 to TRBJ2-7; possibly TRBD1 for D (5 bases). The CDR3 sequence is 14 residues long. The V end lost 5 bases, the J end lost 2 bases, and 13 bases lay between the germline ends. CDR1 and CDR2 (germline): LNHDA, SQIVND (reference sequence).